Below, 15 T cell receptor beta chains from the same sample are listed, as sequenced in a study of blood T cell repertoires in COVID-19 (dated by TCRdb to 2018 to 2020). Libraries were made using the immunoSEQ multiplex PCR assay. TCRdb limited this immuneACCESS table to in-frame rearrangements with V and J called. A share of clones is missing; checked studies link under half to unresolved V genes, and the rest is unexplained. A total of 110,000 to 150,000 clones appear in this sample, roughly three quarters of them only once. Approximately 6% of the sample lies in the top ten. The specimen sequenced was PBMCs or T cells enriched from blood (not recorded which). The origin of the receptors is a woman between 50 and 59 years old who had recovered from COVID-19.

This sequence joins TRBV19 and TRBJ2-1; TRBD2 aligns across 7 bases. The CDR3 has 15 amino acids. Losses at the gene ends were 2 bases for V and 6 bases for J; bases not matched to a gene: 7. CDR1 and CDR2 (germline): LNHDA, SQIVND (reference sequence). DNA of the CDR3: TGTGCCAGTAGTATATTGACAGCGGGGCCCAATGAGCAGTTCTTC. Amino acid sequence: CASSILTAGPNEQFF. The complete variable domain, with remaining parts taken from reference TRBV19 and TRBJ2-1, reads DGGITQSPKYLFRKEGQNVTLSCEQNLNHDAMYWYRQDPGQGLRLIYYSQIVNDFQKGDIAEGYSVSREKKESFPLTVTSAQKNPTAFYLCASSILTAGPNEQFFGPGTRLTVL.

This clone was detected only once. This rearrangement joins TRBV7-9 to TRBJ2-7; D not certain. Germline V gives CDR1 SEHNR, CDR2 FQNEAQ (reference sequence). V was cut by 1 base and J by 4 bases, with 8 bases left in between. The CDR3 totals 13 residues. The DNA for the CDR3 is TGTGCCAGCAGCTTAGTCGGTATGTACGAGCAGTACGTC. Protein: CASSLVGMYEQYV.

This clone was counted between two and nine times. The CDR3 sequence is CATRGSSYEQYV. The CDR3 DNA follows: TGTGCCACTAGGGGCAGCTCCTACGAGCAGTACGTC. The chain carries TRBV6-5 and TRBJ2-7, with D possibly being TRBD1 (5 bases). This CDR3 has 12 amino acids. The V gene's germline CDR1 is MNHEY and CDR2 SVGAGI. V was pared by 10 bases and J by 0 bases, with 10 bases between.

This clone appeared a few times. The V gene is TRBV5-4, the J gene TRBJ1-6, with 8 bases lining up with TRBD1. CDR1 is SGHNT and CDR2 is YYREEE in the germline V gene (reference sequence). V shed 3 bases and J 5 bases; nucleotides not matched to a gene: 4. CDR3 length: 15 residues. The CDR3 DNA sequence: TGTGCCAGCAGCTCGGACAGGGTGAATAATTCACCCCTCCACTTT. Translated, it gives CASSSDRVNNSPLHF.

The V gene is TRBV6-5, the J gene TRBJ1-5; possible D gene TRBD1, 6 bases. V was clipped by 4 bases and J by 2 bases, with 9 bases between them. Germline lookup yields CDR1 MNHEY and CDR2 SVGAGI. The CDR3 extends over 14 amino acids. The CDR3 protein is CASSSGQRNQPQHF. CDR3 in DNA: TGTGCCAGCAGTTCCGGACAGCGCAATCAGCCCCAGCATTTT.

There are a few counts of this clone. V usage is TRBV5-1 and J usage is TRBJ1-6, with D maybe TRBD1 (5 bases). From germline, CDR1 is SGHRS and CDR2 YFSETQ. This CDR3 is built from 14 residues. Trimming cost V 1 base and J 9 bases, with 11 bases left between them. CDR3 coding DNA: TGCGCCAGCAGCTTGAGTGGGGGGACTTCACCCCTCCACTTT. This gives the protein CASSLSGGTSPLHF.

The chain carries TRBV2 and TRBJ2-7; TRBD2 might be the D (6 bases). Trimming removed 2 bases at V and 10 bases at J, with 21 bases between. This CDR3 comprises 15 residues. Germline CDR1 SNHLY, CDR2 FYNNEI. Here the CDR3 reads CASSEMGGAGVVQYF. CDR3 coding DNA: TGTGCCAGCAGTGAAATGGGCGGGGCGGGCGTTGTTCAGTACTTC.

The chain is built from TRBV9 and TRBJ2-3; 13 bases map to TRBD2. The CDR3 is 15 amino acids. The trim removed 4 bases at V and 4 bases at J, leaving 3 bases unmatched. Germline lookup yields CDR1 SGDLS and CDR2 YYNGEE. The CDR3 loop is CASSPGLAGPDTQYF. Here the CDR3 DNA reads TGTGCCAGCAGCCCGGGACTAGCGGGGCCAGATACGCAGTATTTT.

This rearrangement joins TRBV29-1 to TRBJ2-2; no firm D call. CDR1 and CDR2 from the germline V gene are SQVTM and ANQGSEA. V lost 4 bases, J lost 0 bases, and 6 bases lay in between. CDR3 length: 13 amino acids. The CDR3: CSVVTANTGELFF. In DNA form, the CDR3 reads TGCAGCGTTGTAACAGCGAACACCGGGGAGCTGTTTTTT.

The chain carries TRBV2 and TRBJ2-7; perhaps TRBD2 as D (6 bases). This CDR3 spans 16 amino acids. From germline, CDR1 is SNHLY and CDR2 FYNNEI. V lost 8 bases and J lost 2, with 22 bases in between. The CDR3 DNA reads as TGTGCCAGCGGACCCCCGGGACTGACTCTCACCTACGAGCAGTACGTC. This codes for CASGPPGLTLTYEQYV.

The V gene is TRBV5-1, the J gene TRBJ2-6; D perhaps matches TRBD1 (6 bases). The CDR3 has 14 amino acids. Trimming took 7 bases from V and 4 from J, leaving 12 bases between them. Germline V gene sequence: CDR1 SGHRS, CDR2 YFSETQ. The CDR3 DNA reads as TGCGCCAGCCGAACAGGGAGAGGGGCCAACGTCCTGACTTTC. Translation: CASRTGRGANVLTF.

This chain links TRBV9 with TRBJ1-2; 9 nucleotides line up with TRBD1. CDR3 length: 15 amino acids. Germline loops: CDR1 SGDLS, CDR2 YYNGEE. Germline trimming cut 4 bases from V and 4 bases from J; bases unmatched to any gene: 8. The CDR3 spells CASSPDRGASYGYTF. The CDR3 nucleotides read TGTGCCAGCAGCCCAGACAGGGGGGCGTCCTATGGCTACACCTTC.

The chain is built from TRBV2 and TRBJ1-5; no clear D. The CDR3 totals 14 residues. V lost 7 bases and J lost 0, with 10 bases in between. CDR1 SNHLY and CDR2 FYNNEI come from the germline V gene. The CDR3, as DNA: TGTGCCAGCATGAGGTTTCATAGCAATCAGCCCCAGCATTTT. It is translated as CASMRFHSNQPQHF.

The J gene is TRBJ2-3, the V gene TRBV28, with 7 bases that match TRBD1. The CDR3 is made up of 14 amino acids. Unmatched junction bases numbered 10, after V lost 8 bases and J lost 5 bases. Germline CDR1 MDHEN, CDR2 SYDVKM. The CDR3 DNA sequence: TGTGCCAGCGAGACAGGGTTGTGGCTAGATACGCAGTATTTT. Translated: CASETGLWLDTQYF. Full variable domain (rest looked up from reference TRBV28 and TRBJ2-3): DVKVTQSSRYLVKRTGEKVFLECVQDMDHENMFWYRQDPGLGLRLIYFSYDVKMKEKGDIPEGYSVSREKKERFSLILESASTNQTSMYLCASETGLWLDTQYFGPGTRLTVL.

The chain links TRBV7-3 to TRBJ2-2, with a tentative D call TRBD1 (5 bases). Germline V lookup: CDR1 SGHTA, CDR2 FQGTGA. V was trimmed by 2 bases and J by 4 bases, leaving 11 bases between them. This CDR3 is built from 15 residues. The CDR3 DNA is TGTGCCAGCAGCTTACCAGGGCCAACCACCGGGGAGCTGTTTTTT. It is translated as CASSLPGPTTGELFF. The full variable domain, in which reference TRBV7-3 and TRBJ2-2 provide the parts outside the CDR3, is GAGVSQTPSNKVTEKGKYVELRCDPISGHTALYWYRQSLGQGPEFLIYFQGTGAADDSGLPNDRFFAVRPEGSVSTLKIQRTERGDSAVYLCASSLPGPTTGELFFGEGSRLTVL.